The entry below describes one T cell receptor (beta chain). The antigen remains unidentified. The data derive from a study of shared clonotypes between healthy human individuals. Study-wide results and caveats: Donor clonotype sharing was expected to depend on sequencing depth.

Caucasian adults living in Nashville, Tennessee, provided all samples. The assay was immunoSEQ multiplex PCR, and TCRdb's table has in-frame clones only and misses some. The top ten hold about 0.057% of the sample, which has some 550,000 clones, more than 95% seen once. The CDR3 is 15 residues long. The trim removed 1 base at V and 7 bases at J, leaving 5 bases unmatched. CDR1 and CDR2 (germline): MGHRA, YSYEKL. Sequenced input: naive CD4+ T cells sorted from blood. Subset described: CD45RA+ positively selected. This chain links TRBV4-1 with TRBJ2-1, with 9 bases identical to TRBD2. The receptor comes from a woman under 40 in good health. This CDR3 is CASSQVGTSRNEQFF. In DNA form, the CDR3 reads TGCGCCAGCAGCCAAGTTGGGACTAGCCGAAATGAGCAGTTCTTC.